Below are 18 T cell receptor beta chains sequenced from a single sample in a study of beta chain features in type 1 diabetes. The study's findings and limits: When Type 1 diabetes patients were examined, their TCRB CDR3s proved moderately but significantly shorter in all four CD4+ subsets.

Every isolated RNA sample was fully reverse transcribed, so sequencing captured expressed TCRB transcripts. Libraries were prepared by immunoSEQ multiplex PCR; TCRdb keeps only in-frame clonotypes and omits some of them. The sample carries around 710,000 clones, 12% recorded once. Their specific antigens are unknown. Sequenced: naive CD4+ T cells from blood. These receptors came from a man aged 30 to 45 with type 1 diabetes.

This clone was recorded a few times. The chain carries TRBV6-5 and TRBJ1-2, with D possibly matching TRBD1 (5 bases). The CDR3 contains 13 residues. Germline loops: CDR1 MNHEY, CDR2 SVGAGI. V lost 0 bases and J lost 8, with 10 bases in between. The DNA for the CDR3 is TGTGCCAGCAGTTACTCCAAAGGGGAAGGCTACACCTTC. It encodes CASSYSKGEGYTF.

The rearrangement uses TRBV7-6 and TRBJ2-6; 9 bases line up with TRBD2. CDR1 and CDR2 (germline): SGHVS, FNYEAQ. The CDR3 is 18 residues long. J gave up 0 bases and V 3 bases, and 6 bases lay outside the gene matches. CDR3 amino acids: CASSFSAGGYSGANVLTF. CDR3 in DNA: TGTGCCAGCAGCTTCTCAGCGGGGGGTTACTCTGGGGCCAACGTCCTGACTTTC.

J is TRBJ1-1 and V is TRBV14, with a possible D match to TRBD1 (6 bases). Germline V gives CDR1 SGHDN, CDR2 FVKESK. Trimming cost V 0 bases and J 4 bases, with 12 bases left between them. This CDR3 is 15 amino acids long. CDR3 sequence reads: CASSQDGGPGTEAFF. The CDR3 DNA is TGTGCCAGCAGCCAAGATGGGGGGCCTGGCACTGAAGCTTTCTTT.

This sequence joins TRBV6-1 and TRBJ1-6; no reliable D call. Germline V gives CDR1 MNHNS, CDR2 SASEGT. CDR3 size: 13 residues. Between the trimmed V and J ends, which lost 2 bases and 11 bases, there was a span of 10 bases. This CDR3 reads CASSERADTPLHF. The DNA for the CDR3 is TGTGCCAGCAGTGAAAGGGCCGATACACCCCTCCACTTT.

This clone was observed a handful of times. This chain links TRBV18 with TRBJ1-5, with 10 positions matching TRBD1. V gave up 2 bases and J gave up 1 base; unmatched junction bases: 2. The germline gives CDR1 KGHSH, CDR2 LQKENI. The CDR3 has 16 amino acids. In nucleotides, the CDR3 is TGTGCCAGCTCACCAGGGACAGGGGCGAGCAATCAGCCCCAGCATTTT. Its translation is CASSPGTGASNQPQHF.

The CDR3 loop is CASSPGRGRNTEAFF. The CDR3 DNA sequence: TGTGCCAGCTCACCGGGAAGAGGGCGGAACACTGAAGCTTTCTTT. V and J are TRBV18 and TRBJ1-1; D is unresolved. Germline CDR1 reads KGHSH; CDR2 reads LQKENI. CDR3 length: 15 amino acids. Trimming stripped 3 bases from V and 1 base from J, with 12 bases between.

The CDR3 is CASSLGGTDPYEQYF. The DNA for the CDR3 is TGTGCCAGCAGTTTAGGAGGGACGGATCCCTACGAGCAGTACTTC. The chain links TRBV28 to TRBJ2-7; D might be TRBD2 (6 bases). Germline loops: CDR1 MDHEN, CDR2 SYDVKM. This CDR3 has 15 amino acids. Trimming left V 2 bases short and J 2 bases short, with 13 bases between.

A few counts support this clone. The rearrangement uses TRBV25-1 and TRBJ2-7, with D possibly TRBD1 on 6 matching bases. The CDR3 extends over 13 amino acids. V was trimmed by 7 bases and J by 2 bases, leaving 12 bases between them. Germline CDR1 reads MGHDK; CDR2 reads SYGVNS. Written as DNA, the CDR3 is TGTGCCAGCACAAGACAGGATACCTACGAGCAGTACTTC. Translation gives CASTRQDTYEQYF.

CDR3: CASSPSSTGQETQYF. The CDR3 DNA reads TGCGCCAGCAGTCCAAGCTCGACAGGCCAAGAGACCCAGTACTTC. The rearrangement joins TRBV10-2 to TRBJ2-5, with D possibly TRBD1 on 6 matching bases. V dropped 5 bases and J dropped 1 base, with 14 bases sitting between them. From germline, CDR1 is WSHSY and CDR2 SAAADI. The CDR3 length is 15 residues.

This clone appeared a few times. V is TRBV7-9 and J is TRBJ2-7; 10 nucleotides match TRBD2. The CDR3 runs 14 residues. In germline, CDR1 is SEHNR, CDR2 FQNEAQ (reference sequence). V trimming: 5 bases; J trimming: 2 bases; junction bases outside the gene matches: 3. CDR3 nucleotide sequence: TGTGCCAGCAGCCCACTAGCGGGGCCCTACGAGCAGTACTTC. Its protein is CASSPLAGPYEQYF.

This chain connects TRBV29-1 to TRBJ2-1; 8 nucleotides align to TRBD1. V gave up 4 bases and J gave up 9 bases; unmatched junction bases: 14. The CDR3 totals 15 residues. The V gene's germline CDR1 is SQVTM and CDR2 ANQGSEA. CDR3 protein: CSVVIIGDRWGEQFF. Written as DNA, the CDR3 is TGCAGCGTTGTAATAATTGGGGACAGGTGGGGTGAGCAGTTCTTC.

This chain uses TRBV25-1 with TRBJ2-7; TRBD1 aligns across 9 bases. Trimming removed 4 bases from V and 6 bases from J; junction bases left unmatched: 7. The CDR3 is made up of 14 amino acids. CDR1 is MGHDK and CDR2 is SYGVNS in the germline V gene. The CDR3 reads CASSATGGGGEQYF. CDR3 DNA sequence: TGTGCCAGCAGTGCTACAGGGGGCGGGGGCGAGCAGTACTTC.

This clone appeared a few times. The chain combines TRBV14 with TRBJ1-1, with D tentatively TRBD1 (6 bases). The CDR3 is made up of 17 amino acids. Trimming took 0 bases from V and 1 from J, leaving 15 bases between them. Germline CDR1 is SGHDN and CDR2 is FVKESK. The CDR3 sequence: CASSQEFGTQANTEAFF. Here the CDR3 DNA reads TGTGCCAGCAGCCAAGAGTTTGGGACACAAGCGAACACTGAAGCTTTCTTT. The full variable domain, with the rest looked up from reference TRBV14 and TRBJ1-1, is EAGVTQFPSHSVIEKGQTVTLRCDPISGHDNLYWYRRVMGKEIKFLLHFVKESKQDESGMPNNRFLAERTGGTYSTLKVQPAELEDSGVYFCASSQEFGTQANTEAFFGQGTRLTVV.

V usage is TRBV30 and J usage is TRBJ1-2; D gene unclear. The CDR3 is made up of 10 amino acids. From germline, CDR1 is GTSNPN and CDR2 SVGIG (reference sequence). V was pared by 3 bases and J by 5 bases, with 4 bases between. Written as DNA, the CDR3 is TGTGCCTGGAGGGGGTATGGCTACACCTTC. Encoded protein: CAWRGYGYTF.

This chain links TRBV9 with TRBJ2-2, with TRBD2 matching over 8 bases. The CDR3 extends over 16 amino acids. Germline V gene sequence: CDR1 SGDLS, CDR2 YYNGEE. J lost 1 base, V lost 3 bases, and 5 bases had no gene match. The CDR3 region is CASSGTAGVNTGELFF. The CDR3 nucleotides read TGTGCCAGCAGCGGCACAGCGGGGGTGAACACCGGGGAGCTGTTTTTT.

The chain uses TRBV7-2 and TRBJ2-1; D might be TRBD2 (6 bases). The V end lost 5 bases, the J end lost 0 bases, and 14 bases lay between the germline ends. The CDR3 totals 16 residues. Germline loops: CDR1 SGHTA, CDR2 FQGNSA. Here the CDR3 reads CASSPRAGSSYNEQFF. The DNA for the CDR3 is TGTGCCAGCAGCCCAAGGGCGGGGAGCTCCTACAATGAGCAGTTCTTC.

This clone was counted a few times. This sequence joins TRBV11-2 and TRBJ2-1; 10 nucleotides match TRBD1. The V gene's germline CDR1 is SGHAT and CDR2 FQNNGV. Losses at the gene ends were 5 bases for V and 9 bases for J; bases not matched to a gene: 4. CDR3 length equals 13 residues. This CDR3 reads CASSKDRGAEQFF. The DNA of the CDR3 is TGTGCCAGCAGCAAGGACAGGGGGGCTGAGCAGTTCTTC.

The V and J genes are TRBV4-3 and TRBJ2-3; D could derive from TRBD1 or TRBD2 (6 bases each). Looked up from germline, CDR1 is LGHNA and CDR2 is YSLEER. This CDR3 spans 16 amino acids. V lost 0 bases and J lost 5, with 15 bases in between. CDR3 nucleotides: TGCGCCAGCAGCCAAGATAGGACAGATAGCGGAGATACGCAGTATTTT. Translated: CASSQDRTDSGDTQYF.